This TCR beta chain was captured in a study of blood T cell repertoires in COVID-19. Study-level background: Researchers got acute and convalescent COVID-19 samples from the United States, Italy and Spain. Sample material is recorded as cDNA or gDNA derived from T cells, B-cell-depleted T cells, or PBMCs.

In the original workflow: Reference gene primer amplification gave estimated nucleated cell counts. Profiled with immunoSEQ multiplex PCR; TCRdb holds only in-frame clones, not every one. Clonal size and the V and J genes are those of that table, whereas D and trimming came from the DNA. The data hold under 200,000 clones, with less than 90% observed a single time. The V gene's germline CDR1 is KGHSH and CDR2 LQKENI. This CDR3 is built from 15 residues. V lost 4 bases to trimming and J lost 2 bases; unmatched junction nucleotides: 6. This chain joins TRBV18 and TRBJ2-7; TRBD1 agrees at 9 bases. The sample consisted of peripheral blood. The sequence was collected from a man between 65 and 85 years old with active or convalescent COVID-19. The CDR3 sequence is CASSLKGQGPYEQYF. The CDR3 region has the DNA TGTGCCAGCTCACTAAAGGGACAGGGTCCCTACGAGCAGTACTTC.